Below, one TCR beta chain is given with its context. Its antigen remains unidentified. Both 60 Vbeta primers and 13 Jbeta primers went into the PCR. Sequencing was performed with immunoSEQ multiplex PCR; in TCRdb, only in-frame clones are kept and a portion is missing. The sample gives 130,000 to 150,000 clones, around a tenth of which show up once; 1.5% to 2% is in the top ten. The data stem from a study of cytomegalovirus exposure and HLA in healthy donors. Study background: Tens of millions of unique TCRs from HLA-typed donors made up an early data release. Study-wide results and caveats: Sequencing likely generated an artifact that appeared as a cluster of highly shared sequence variants. Specific recognition of CMV antigens was confirmed in vitro for a few chains (all CMV-associated).

The ends were cut back, 4 bases at V and 8 bases at J, with 12 bases in the middle. Germline values: CDR1 MDHEN, CDR2 SYDVKM. The CDR3 has 13 residues. This TCR was recovered from a male donor in good health and CMV-seronegative. The sequencing input was PBMCs. The V and J genes are TRBV28 and TRBJ2-4, with D perhaps TRBD2 (5 bases). The CDR3 protein is CASSYPERDIQYF. The CDR3 DNA reads TGTGCCAGCAGTTATCCAGAGAGGGACATTCAGTACTTC.